The 9 T cell receptor beta chains in this list originate from one sample, sequenced in a study of blood T cell repertoires in COVID-19. Measured with immunoSEQ multiplex PCR; TCRdb has only the in-frame clones, and not every one. The sample lists 250,000 or so clones, roughly 84% occurring once. Sequencing used PBMCs or T cells enriched from blood (not recorded which). These receptors were obtained from a man between 50 and 59 years old who had recovered from COVID-19.

This clone has more than one count but fewer than ten. The rearrangement links TRBV5-4 to TRBJ1-2, with TRBD1 as a possible D gene (6 bases). V gave up 0 bases and J gave up 6 bases, with 15 bases separating them. Germline assignment: CDR1 SGHNT and CDR2 YYREEE (reference sequence). CDR3 length: 15 amino acids. CDR3 sequence (DNA): TGTGCCAGCAGCTTGGCGTTAAAGGGGGGGAATGGCTACACCTTC. Its translation: CASSLALKGGNGYTF.

This sequence joins TRBV28 and TRBJ2-1; 8 nucleotides align to TRBD2. Germline V gives CDR1 MDHEN, CDR2 SYDVKM. The CDR3 has 15 amino acids. Trimming took 3 bases from V and 8 from J; bases not matched to a gene: 9. DNA of the CDR3: TGTGCCAGCAGTTTGTCCGGGACTAGAGATGATGAGCAGTTCTTC. Translating gives CASSLSGTRDDEQFF.

This chain links TRBV7-9 with TRBJ1-2; possibly TRBD1 for D (5 bases). Trimming cost V 4 bases and J 4 bases, with 16 bases left between them. Germline values: CDR1 SEHNR, CDR2 FQNEAQ (reference sequence). The CDR3 is made up of 15 amino acids. The CDR3 sequence is CASSSPQVRIYGYTF. In nucleotides, the CDR3 is TGTGCCAGCAGCTCTCCACAGGTCAGAATCTATGGCTACACCTTC.

This sequence joins TRBV19 and TRBJ1-1, with D possibly being TRBD1 (6 bases). The germline CDR1 and CDR2 sequences are LNHDA and SQIVND (reference sequence). The CDR3 length is 13 residues. V lost 6 bases to trimming and J lost 8 bases, with 16 bases between them. In DNA form, the CDR3 reads TGTGCCAGTAGCCGGGACACCCGGTCCGAAGCTTTCTTT. Translated: CASSRDTRSEAFF.

The J gene is TRBJ2-2, the V gene TRBV12-5, with TRBD1 identical over 8 bases. V dropped 2 bases and J dropped 4; count of bases not matched to a gene: 6. Germline lookup yields CDR1 LGHNT and CDR2 FRNRAP. The CDR3 length is 16 residues. This CDR3 reads CASGLSGQGPTGELFF. The CDR3 DNA is TGTGCTAGTGGTTTGTCCGGACAGGGTCCCACCGGGGAGCTGTTTTTT. Together with reference TRBV12-5 and TRBJ2-2, the CDR3 gives the full variable domain: DARVTQTPRHKVTEMGQEVTMRCQPILGHNTVFWYRQTMMQGLELLAYFRNRAPLDDSGMPKDRFSAEMPDATLATLKIQPSEPRDSAVYFCASGLSGQGPTGELFFGEGSRLTVL.

The V gene is TRBV12-2, the J gene TRBJ1-1; the listed D gene, TRBD1, was not tested against the DNA. TRBV12-2 counts as a pseudogene. The CDR3 is 16 residues long. CDR3 nucleotides: TGTGCAAGTCGCCCGCAGAGCGGACAGGGAACCACTGAAGCTTTCTTT. It is translated as CASRPQSGQGTTEAFF.

The chain combines TRBV7-9 with TRBJ1-6; 7 bases line up with TRBD1. CDR1 is SEHNR, CDR2 FQNEAQ, per germline (reference sequence). V lost 5 bases and J lost 4; bases outside the gene matches: 5. The length of the CDR3 is 15 residues. The CDR3 protein is CASSTGQEYNSPLHF. The CDR3 coding sequence is TGTGCCAGCAGCACAGGACAGGAATATAATTCACCCCTCCACTTT.

The table lists this clone with a few counts. The chain combines TRBV11-2 with TRBJ2-1; 11 positions match TRBD2. Germline V CDR1 and CDR2: SGHAT, FQNNGV. With 4 bases clipped from V and 6 bases from J, the junction kept 11 bases outside the gene matches. The CDR3 contains 17 residues. CDR3: CASSSRFSGGAGNEQFF. CDR3 DNA sequence: TGTGCCAGCAGCTCACGCTTTAGCGGGGGGGCTGGCAATGAGCAGTTCTTC.

The CDR3 nucleotides are TGTGCCAGCAGAGAGACCGGGACACCGAACACCGGGGAGCTGTTTTTT. It yields the protein CASRETGTPNTGELFF. The chain links TRBV5-6 to TRBJ2-2; D might be TRBD1 (6 bases). Germline lookup yields CDR1 SGHDT and CDR2 YYEEEE. CDR3 length equals 16 residues. V gave up 5 bases and J gave up 0 bases, with 14 bases separating them.